This TCR beta chain was sequenced for a study of blood T cell repertoires in COVID-19. TCRdb's table, derived via immunoSEQ multiplex PCR, lists solely in-frame clones and lacks some. The profile shows 150,000 to 200,000 clones, around nine tenths of them singletons. The CDR3 is 15 residues long. J lost 2 bases, V lost 1 base, and 0 bases had no gene match. The germline gives CDR1 SGHRS, CDR2 YFSETQ. The V gene is TRBV5-1, the J gene TRBJ2-1, with 10 bases fitting TRBD2. The TCR was taken from a woman aged 70 to 79 with COVID-19, enrolled during active disease. The sequenced material came from peripheral blood. CDR3 region: CASSLTSGTYNEQFF. Written as DNA, the CDR3 is TGCGCCAGCAGCTTGACTAGCGGGACCTACAATGAGCAGTTCTTC.